Following are 9 T cell receptor beta chains from one sample sequenced in a study of blood T cell repertoires in COVID-19. Only in-frame clones appear in the TCRdb table, and some are missing; sequencing was by immunoSEQ multiplex PCR. The repertoire holds 200,000 to 250,000 clones, with around 88% as singletons. Sequenced input: peripheral blood. The receptors were gathered from a man aged 18 to 30 with active or convalescent COVID-19.

The chain uses TRBV19 and TRBJ1-2; D is uncertain. The germline CDR1 and CDR2 sequences are LNHDA and SQIVND (reference sequence). Trimming cost V 3 bases and J 3 bases, with 17 bases left between them. The length of the CDR3 is 16 residues. The CDR3 protein is CASSIGSSPTDYGYTF. The CDR3 bases are TGTGCCAGTAGTATCGGGAGCAGCCCAACGGACTATGGCTACACCTTC.

Concerning this clone: The same CDR3 can be traced to other DNA sequences in this sample. The rearrangement joins TRBV19 to TRBJ1-2; D remains unclear. Germline assignment: CDR1 LNHDA and CDR2 SQIVND (reference sequence). CDR3 length: 14 residues. Trimming cost V 6 bases and J 2 bases, with 13 bases left between them. CDR3 sequence: CASSPQTGNYGYTF. In nucleotides, the CDR3 is TGTGCCAGTAGCCCTCAGACGGGAAACTATGGCTACACCTTC.

The V call is TRBV3-1 (or the pseudogene TRBV3-2), the J call TRBJ2-7; 10 bases agree with TRBD2. V dropped 3 bases and J dropped 12; count of bases not matched to a gene: 14. CDR1 is LGHDT, CDR2 YNNKEL, per germline (reference sequence). The CDR3 runs 15 residues. The CDR3 region is CASSQMLAGEEGPYF. Written as DNA, the CDR3 is TGTGCCAGCAGCCAGATGCTAGCGGGAGAAGAGGGGCCGTACTTC.

V is TRBV4-2 and J is TRBJ2-2; no clear D gene. The CDR3 covers 16 residues. Per the germline V gene, CDR1 is LGHNA and CDR2 is YNFKEQ. Trimming stripped 2 bases from V and 0 bases from J, with 10 bases between. The CDR3 here is CASSQRGTPNTGELFF. CDR3 sequence (DNA): TGTGCCAGCAGCCAACGCGGAACACCGAACACCGGGGAGCTGTTTTTT.

The rearrangement joins TRBV11-2 to TRBJ1-1, with D possibly being TRBD1 (6 bases). The length of the CDR3 is 15 residues. Deletions cut 6 bases from V and 6 bases from J, with 20 bases between. Germline lookup yields CDR1 SGHAT and CDR2 FQNNGV. The CDR3 DNA reads as TGTGCCAGCAGGCACAGGGACGGAATGGGCGCTGAAGCTTTCTTT. It is translated as CASRHRDGMGAEAFF. Drawing the rest from reference TRBV11-2 and TRBJ1-1, the complete variable domain is EAGVAQSPRYKIIEKRQSVAFWCNPISGHATLYWYQQILGQGPKLLIQFQNNGVVDDSQLPKDRFSAERLKGVDSTLKIQPAKLEDSAVYLCASRHRDGMGAEAFFGQGTRLTVV.

This clone was recorded only once. This rearrangement joins TRBV30 to TRBJ1-3; 8 bases agree with TRBD1. The ends lost 3 bases at V and 1 base at J; junction bases unmatched: 8. The CDR3 runs 16 residues. The germline CDR1 and CDR2 sequences are GTSNPN and SVGIG (reference sequence). CDR3 coding DNA: TGTGCCTGGAGAGCTTTCCAGGGGGCATCTGGAAACACCATATATTTT. Amino acid sequence: CAWRAFQGASGNTIYF.

The gene calls are TRBV15 and TRBJ2-7; 8 bases agree with TRBD1. CDR1 LNHNV and CDR2 YYDKDF come from the germline V gene (reference sequence). The CDR3 sequence is 19 residues long. The ends lost 1 base at V and 6 bases at J; junction bases unmatched: 20. This chain's CDR3 is CATSRGGGRQGLFSGEQYF. The CDR3 bases are TGTGCCACCAGCAGAGGTGGGGGGAGACAGGGGCTATTTTCGGGCGAGCAGTACTTC.

The chain links TRBV27 to TRBJ2-1, with D maybe TRBD2 (5 bases). Germline loops: CDR1 MNHEY, CDR2 SMNVEV (reference sequence). The CDR3 runs 13 residues. The V end was cut by 6 bases, the J end by 1 base, with 7 bases between. CDR3: CASRLASYNEQFF. CDR3 in DNA: TGTGCCAGCAGATTAGCGTCCTACAATGAGCAGTTCTTC.

This clone was seen only a few times. The rearrangement links TRBV18 to TRBJ1-2; 7 nucleotides agree with TRBD1. The germline V gene has CDR1 KGHSH and CDR2 LQKENI. This CDR3 comprises 14 residues. V trimming: 2 bases; J trimming: 8 bases; junction bases outside the gene matches: 8. The CDR3 loop reads CASSPGDSPRGYTF. Written as DNA, the CDR3 is TGTGCCAGCTCACCAGGGGACAGCCCCCGGGGCTACACCTTC.